A single sample gave rise to the 3 T cell receptor beta chains below, sequenced in a study of cytomegalovirus exposure and HLA in healthy donors. PCR involved 60 Vbeta and 13 Jbeta primers. Method: immunoSEQ multiplex PCR; TCRdb's copy keeps in-frame clones and lacks some. The sample has 150,000 to 200,000 clones; more than 80% are singletons. The sequencing sample was made of PBMCs. The receptor source for this set is a man younger than 35 in good health and CMV-seronegative.

V is TRBV6-5 and J is TRBJ2-1; 7 nucleotides line up with TRBD2. Germline V gene lookup returns CDR1 MNHEY and CDR2 SVGAGI. J was trimmed by 3 bases and V by 6 bases; bases with no gene match: 5. This CDR3 is 14 amino acids long. CDR3 DNA sequence: TGTGCCAGCAGAGTCGGGGACTACTACAATGAGCAGTTCTTC. This codes for CASRVGDYYNEQFF.

The J gene is TRBJ2-1, the V gene TRBV15, with 11 bases aligning to TRBD2. Germline CDR1 LNHNV, CDR2 YYDKDF (reference sequence). Unmatched junction bases numbered 18, after V lost 0 bases and J lost 14 bases. This CDR3 is built from 18 residues. The chain's CDR3 is CATSREGFTGLADLKEFF. The DNA for the CDR3 is TGTGCCACCAGCAGAGAGGGATTCACGGGACTAGCGGACCTTAAGGAGTTCTTC.

V usage is TRBV2 and J usage is TRBJ1-6, with 7 bases aligning to TRBD1. The CDR3 has 15 amino acids. Germline values: CDR1 SNHLY, CDR2 FYNNEI. The V gene end was trimmed by 5 bases and the J gene end by 10 bases; junction bases not matched to a gene: 11. The CDR3 reads CASSFETGRNSPLHF. The DNA of the CDR3 is TGTGCCAGCAGTTTCGAGACAGGGAGGAACTCACCCCTCCACTTT. The full variable domain, with the rest looked up from reference TRBV2 and TRBJ1-6, is EPEVTQTPSHQVTQMGQEVILRCVPISNHLYFYWYRQILGQKVEFLVSFYNNEISEKSEIFDDQFSVERPDGSNFTLKIRSTKLEDSAMYFCASSFETGRNSPLHFGNGTRLTVT.